Listed below are T cell receptor beta chains from one sample, sequenced in a study of blood T cell repertoires in COVID-19. This table comes from immunoSEQ multiplex PCR, and its TCRdb copy is limited to in-frame clones, with some not included. Altogether 120,000 to 150,000 clones are present, about nine tenths being singletons, with the ten largest covering 25% to 35%. The sequencing input was peripheral blood. Source of these receptors: a human donor in a cohort sampled during active COVID-19. Each CDR3 is given with its conserved first and last residue. The D gene is left open where the match is weak. A row's size may be missing; if present it is once, few, many or a size class.

j_gene	abundance	v_gene	len	d_gene	CDR3aa	CDR3nt
TRBJ2-1	NA	TRBV7-2	17	TRBD2	CASSLGGTSFMGNEQFF	TGTGCCAGCAGCTTAGGCGGGACTAGCTTTATGGGTAATGAGCAGTTCTTC
TRBJ1-4	NA	TRBV4-3	16	TRBD1	CASSQAPGTGNEKLFF	TGCGCCAGCAGCCAAGCCCCCGGGACAGGGAATGAAAAACTGTTTTTT
TRBJ2-7	NA	TRBV30	14	TRBD2	CAWSLAGGLCEQYF	TGTGCCTGGAGTCTAGCGGGGGGGCTTTGCGAGCAGTACTTC
TRBJ2-7	NA	TRBV6-2/TRBV6-3	13	NA	CASSFGQHYEQYF	TGTGCCAGCAGTTTTGGACAGCACTACGAGCAGTACTTC
TRBJ2-3	NA	TRBV19	14	TRBD1	CASRSGTETDTQYF	TGTGCCAGTAGATCCGGGACAGAAACAGATACGCAGTATTTT
TRBJ1-4	NA	TRBV19	13	NA	CASSSRRGEKLFF	TGTGCCAGTAGTTCAAGACGAGGGGAAAAACTGTTTTTT
TRBJ2-7	NA	TRBV3-1/TRBV3-2	14	NA	CASSLRREHYEQYF	TGTGCCAGCAGCCTCCGACGGGAGCACTACGAGCAGTACTTC
TRBJ1-1	NA	TRBV30	14	NA	CAWSVLGAGTEAFF	TGTGCCTGGAGTGTACTGGGGGCTGGCACTGAAGCTTTCTTT
TRBJ2-5	NA	TRBV19	16	NA	CASSPRFRQPQETQYF	TGTGCCAGTAGTCCGCGATTCAGACAGCCTCAAGAGACCCAGTACTTC
TRBJ2-2	once	TRBV19	13	NA	CASTGRATGELFF	TGTGCCAGTACAGGGCGTGCCACCGGGGAGCTGTTTTTT
TRBJ2-5	NA	TRBV4-1	15	TRBD2	CASSQSGGLDETQYF	TGCGCCAGCAGCCAAAGCGGGGGACTAGATGAGACCCAGTACTTC
TRBJ2-1	NA	TRBV27	17	TRBD1	CASSLTLPRGSYNEQFF	TGTGCCAGCAGTCTAACTCTGCCCAGGGGGTCCTACAATGAGCAGTTCTTC
TRBJ2-3	once	TRBV11-2	17	TRBD2	CASSIYLAGVPTDTQYF	TGTGCCAGCAGCATCTACCTAGCGGGGGTCCCCACAGATACGCAGTATTTT
TRBJ2-5	NA	TRBV9	14	TRBD2	CASNTLGGAETQYF	TGTGCCAGCAATACCCTCGGGGGGGCGGAGACCCAGTACTTC
TRBJ2-4	NA	TRBV4-1	16	TRBD1	CASSQADRGPKNIQYF	TGCGCCAGCAGCCAAGCCGACAGGGGGCCAAAAAACATTCAGTACTTC
TRBJ1-6	NA	TRBV3-1/TRBV3-2	15	NA	CASSPPEGRGSPLHF	TGTGCCAGCAGCCCCCCGGAGGGGCGCGGATCACCCCTCCACTTT
TRBJ2-2	NA	TRBV5-5	16	NA	CASSLAPSVNTGELFF	TGTGCCAGCAGCTTGGCACCGTCAGTAAACACCGGGGAGCTGTTTTTT
TRBJ1-1	NA	TRBV7-9	16	TRBD1	CASSLVGTGLNTEAFF	TGTGCCAGCAGCTTAGTAGGGACAGGATTGAACACTGAAGCTTTCTTT
TRBJ2-1	once	TRBV15	18	TRBD2	CATSRALLTSDLNNEQFF	TGTGCCACCAGCAGGGCCCTACTAACTAGCGACCTCAACAATGAGCAGTTCTTC
TRBJ1-5	once	TRBV6-5	13	NA	CATRDTSDQPQHF	TGTGCCACCCGGGACACCTCAGATCAGCCCCAGCATTTT
TRBJ1-5	NA	TRBV15	16	NA	CATSRARTDSNQPQHF	TGTGCCACCAGCAGAGCCCGGACAGATAGCAATCAGCCCCAGCATTTT
TRBJ2-7	NA	TRBV25-1	12	NA	CASSSQGYEQYF	TGTGCCAGCAGCTCCCAGGGGTACGAGCAGTACTTC
TRBJ2-7	NA	TRBV3-1/TRBV3-2	15	NA	CASSQGLLSSYEQYF	TGTGCCAGCAGCCAGGGACTCCTCAGCTCCTACGAGCAGTACTTC
TRBJ1-5	NA	TRBV6-1	14	TRBD1	CASSEATGAQPQHF	TGTGCCAGCAGTGAAGCAACAGGGGCTCAGCCCCAGCATTTT
TRBJ2-5	NA	TRBV2	15	NA	CASTRQGGGQETQYF	TGTGCCAGCACCAGACAAGGAGGAGGGCAAGAGACCCAGTACTTC
TRBJ2-7	NA	TRBV9	13	NA	CASSAGPRYEQYF	TGTGCCAGCAGTGCGGGACCGCGCTACGAGCAGTACTTC
TRBJ1-5	NA	TRBV19	18	TRBD1	CASSIIGTGGNSNQPQHF	TGTGCCAGTAGTATTATCGGGACAGGAGGCAATAGCAATCAGCCCCAGCATTTT
TRBJ1-5	NA	TRBV19	14	NA	CASSMGRDGQPQHF	TGTGCCAGTAGTATGGGGAGGGACGGTCAGCCCCAGCATTTT
TRBJ2-7	NA	TRBV7-9	16	NA	CASSLAPGSGTYEQYF	TGTGCCAGCAGCTTAGCCCCGGGAAGTGGAACCTACGAGCAGTACTTC
TRBJ2-3	once	TRBV7-9	19	TRBD2	CASSLGAAGHSGLTDTQYF	TGTGCCAGCAGCTTAGGGGCAGCGGGGCATAGCGGACTCACAGATACGCAGTATTTT
TRBJ1-2	NA	TRBV9	15	NA	CASSEVAGPNYGYTF	TGTGCCAGCAGCGAGGTGGCAGGGCCTAACTATGGCTACACCTTC
TRBJ1-2	NA	TRBV30	15	NA	CAWTVTDSALYGYTF	TGTGCCTGGACCGTGACGGACAGTGCCCTTTATGGCTACACCTTC
TRBJ2-7	NA	TRBV19	11	NA	CASTHGYEQYF	TGTGCCAGTACGCACGGCTACGAGCAGTACTTC
TRBJ1-1	NA	TRBV10-3	14	TRBD1	CAITKTGTDTEAFF	TGTGCCATCACCAAGACAGGGACGGACACTGAAGCTTTCTTT
TRBJ2-7	NA	TRBV5-1	13	NA	CASSIQGFHEQYF	TGCGCCAGCAGCATTCAGGGGTTCCACGAGCAGTACTTC
TRBJ2-7	NA	TRBV6-1	13	NA	CASSEDGTYEQYF	TGTGCCAGCAGTGAAGACGGGACCTACGAGCAGTACTTC
TRBJ2-1	NA	TRBV6-5	14	TRBD1	CASSYAPGGNEQFF	TGTGCCAGCAGTTACGCCCCAGGGGGTAATGAGCAGTTCTTC
TRBJ2-2	NA	TRBV7-9	15	TRBD2	CASSQTSGDTGELFF	TGTGCCAGCAGCCAGACTAGCGGGGACACCGGGGAGCTGTTTTTT
TRBJ2-3	NA	TRBV7-6	16	NA	CASGPFRTGGTDTQYF	TGTGCCAGCGGACCCTTCAGGACCGGGGGCACAGATACGCAGTATTTT
TRBJ2-6	NA	TRBV2	19	NA	CASSENGGRVGSGANVLTF	TGTGCCAGCAGTGAAAATGGCGGCAGGGTGGGCTCTGGGGCCAACGTCCTGACTTTC